In this sample, the clone carrying this TCR beta chain turned up a few times. What it binds is not known. The entry originates in a study of vaccination and CD4 T cells after COVID-19. Described treatment: approximately 11-day PBMC culture with coronavirus spike peptide pools or control peptides (ViraFEST assay). These CD4+ T cells came from an unexposed donor, sampled before the COVID-19 pandemic (2011-2018). Using peptide pools, antigen-specific T cells were expanded in ViraFEST before TCRs were sequenced. Every well contained approximately 2 million PBMCs, which were grown with around 9.8 IU/ml IL-2 and roughly 10 ug/ml peptide pools. Germline values: CDR1 GTSNPN, CDR2 SVGIG (reference sequence). V was pared by 5 bases and J by 0 bases, with 8 bases between. This CDR3 comprises 13 residues. CD4+ T cells that had been cultured provided DNA sequenced with the Oncomine TCR Beta short-read assay. Genomic DNA extraction was carried out from cultured CD4+ T cells. Using its own MiXCR run on the PCR reads, TCRdb lists one record per CDR3 protein. The sample includes over 8,500 distinct CDR3 sequences, about 27% of them seen just once.

J is TRBJ1-5 and V is TRBV30, with no clear D. Sequenced sample: CD4+ T cells from blood, cultured in vitro. The TCR sequence derives from a human donor in good health. The CDR3 nucleotides are TGTGCCTGGGGCCAGGATAGCAATCAGCCCCAGCATTTT. Protein product: CAWGQDSNQPQHF.